Listed below are T cell receptor beta chains from one sample, sequenced in a study of T cell responses to AZD1222 COVID-19 vaccine. TCRdb keeps only in-frame clones here, not all; method: immunoSEQ multiplex PCR. This table has 98,000 or so clones, roughly 83% appearing once. The sample consisted of peripheral blood, taken 28 days after the second AZD1222 dose. These TCRs come from an adult who received the AZD1222 COVID-19 vaccine. The CDR3 runs from the conserved cysteine through the conserved F or W. The order of the fields is D gene, clone size, V gene, J gene, CDR3 protein, CDR3 DNA. D genes are given only for firm matches. Clone size is not always given. Where it is, it says once, few, many or a class for expanded clones.

>TRBD1|NA|TRBV6-6|TRBJ1-3
CASSPSGTEGNTIYF
TGTGCCAGCAGTCCAAGCGGGACAGAAGGAAACACCATATATTTT
>NA|NA|TRBV18|TRBJ1-2
CASSLGEGDLYGYTF
TGTGCCAGCTCCCTAGGAGAGGGGGATCTCTATGGCTACACCTTC
>TRBD2|NA|TRBV29-1|TRBJ2-5
CSVERSGGRQETQYF
TGCAGCGTTGAACGTAGCGGGGGGAGGCAAGAGACCCAGTACTTC
>NA|NA|TRBV11-2|TRBJ2-4
CASSQPVRDSLAKNIQYF
TGTGCCAGCAGCCAACCCGTTAGGGATAGTCTAGCCAAAAACATTCAGTACTTC
>NA|NA|TRBV9|TRBJ1-6
CASSVGRNSPLHF
TGTGCCAGCAGCGTAGGACGGAATTCACCCCTCCACTTT
>NA|NA|TRBV12-3/TRBV12-4|TRBJ1-2
CASSLRTDGYTF
TGTGCCAGCAGTCTTCGGACCGATGGCTACACCTTC
>TRBD2|NA|TRBV3-1/TRBV3-2|TRBJ2-7
CASSFSRASGGIQYF
TGTGCCAGCAGCTTCTCTCGGGCTAGCGGGGGAATACAGTACTTC
>NA|NA|TRBV11-2|TRBJ1-1
CASSLGARMNTEAFF
TGTGCCAGCAGCCTAGGGGCCAGGATGAACACTGAAGCTTTCTTT
>NA|NA|TRBV12-3/TRBV12-4|TRBJ1-4
CASKEKLFF
TGTGCCAGCAAGGAAAAACTGTTTTTT
>NA|NA|TRBV6-5|TRBJ1-1
CASSYSRDTLNTEAFF
TGTGCCAGCAGTTACTCGAGGGACACCTTGAACACTGAAGCTTTCTTT
>NA|NA|TRBV15|TRBJ1-1
CATSRENPPTAFF
TGTGCCACCAGCAGAGAGAACCCCCCAACAGCTTTCTTT
>TRBD1|NA|TRBV19|TRBJ1-6
CASSILPPGQSAISPLHF
TGTGCCAGTAGTATCCTCCCCCCGGGACAGTCGGCGATCTCACCCCTCCACTTT
>NA|NA|TRBV6-5|TRBJ2-3
CATNNGWSSDTQYF
TGTGCCACCAACAACGGGTGGAGCTCAGATACGCAGTATTTT
>NA|NA|TRBV18|TRBJ2-7
CASSPRDGYYSYEQYF
TGTGCCAGCTCGCCTAGAGACGGGTACTACTCCTACGAGCAGTACTTC
>NA|few|TRBV14|TRBJ1-2
CASSQVQFYGYTF
TGTGCCAGCAGCCAAGTTCAGTTCTATGGCTACACCTTC
>TRBD1|NA|TRBV29-1|TRBJ1-4
CTVTSGQQNEKLFF
TGCACCGTTACGTCGGGACAGCAAAATGAAAAACTGTTTTTT
>NA|once|TRBV10-3|TRBJ2-1
CAIRDPSSGQFF
TGTGCCATCAGAGACCCCTCCAGCGGGCAGTTCTTC
>NA|once|TRBV13|TRBJ1-6
CASRQGRSNSPLHF
TGTGCCAGCAGGCAGGGACGGTCGAATTCACCCCTCCACTTT
>TRBD1|NA|TRBV7-9|TRBJ1-5
CASSSGTGVVQPQHF
TGTGCCAGCAGCTCCGGGACAGGGGTTGTTCAGCCCCAGCATTTT
>NA|NA|TRBV12-3/TRBV12-4|TRBJ1-2
CASSLAIGGYTF
TGTGCCAGCAGTTTAGCTATCGGTGGCTACACCTTC
>NA|NA|TRBV5-1|TRBJ2-5
CASRTGTPTIETQYF
TGCGCCAGCAGAACCGGGACACCAACGATAGAGACCCAGTACTTC
>TRBD1|NA|TRBV19|TRBJ1-1
CASSLPPQGRMNTEAFF
TGTGCCAGTAGTCTTCCCCCACAGGGGAGGATGAACACTGAAGCTTTCTTT
>NA|once|TRBV7-9|TRBJ1-5
CASSLGTGQPQHF
TGTGCCAGCAGCTTAGGGACGGGTCAGCCCCAGCATTTT
>NA|NA|TRBV7-2|TRBJ1-2
CASSRERDVGGYTF
TGTGCCAGCAGCCGCGAAAGGGACGTGGGAGGCTACACCTTC
>NA|NA|TRBV6-6|TRBJ1-5
CASSYELLNEPQHF
TGTGCCAGCAGTTACGAACTCCTGAACGAGCCCCAGCATTTT
>NA|NA|TRBV19|TRBJ2-3
CASRQEPLDTQYF
TGTGCCAGTAGGCAGGAACCATTGGATACGCAGTATTTT
>NA|NA|TRBV4-3|TRBJ1-1
CASSQDAGRREAFF
TGCGCCAGCAGCCAAGATGCCGGGCGCCGAGAAGCTTTCTTT